Below, 23 T cell receptor beta chains from the same sample are listed, as sequenced in a study of post-analysis software for immune sequencing data. The TCR beta cDNA libraries carried unique molecular identifiers. Each CDR3 protein is one row after TCRdb ran MiXCR on the PCR reads. This table has roughly 870,000 distinct CDR3 sequences, approximately 57% appearing once. Study-wide points: In patients, roughly five TRBV segments were more frequent than in controls, with TRBV5-6, TRBV5-1 and TRBV20-1 among them.

The antigens these receptors bind are not known. The sequenced material came from blood. The receptors shown here come from a girl aged 10 to 17 with multiple sclerosis.

The rearrangement joins TRBV20-1 to TRBJ2-3; D gene ambiguous. V was trimmed by 2 bases and J by 0 bases, leaving 12 bases between them. Germline V gives CDR1 DFQATT, CDR2 SNEGSKA (reference sequence). The CDR3 covers 15 residues. CDR3 sequence: CSARSTQPSTDTQYF. The CDR3 DNA sequence: TGCAGTGCTAGATCCACCCAACCTAGCACAGATACGCAGTATTTT.

As regards this clonotype: No conserved phenylalanine or tryptophan is present at the end of the CDR3, so a read error is the likely explanation. The V call is TRBV12-5, the J call TRBJ2-2, with 7 bases fitting TRBD1. The V segment lost 6 bases and the J segment 8 bases; nucleotides outside the gene matches: 6. Germline CDR1 is LGHNT and CDR2 is FRNRAP. This CDR3 region has 13 residues. In nucleotides, the CDR3 is TGTGCTAGTGGGCGACAGGGTACAGGGGAGCTGTTTTGT. Translated: CASGRQGTGELFC.

J is TRBJ2-4 and V is TRBV9; 7 bases match TRBD1. The CDR3 consists of 15 residues. CDR1 is SGDLS and CDR2 is YYNGEE in the germline V gene. J gave up 13 bases and V 1 base, and 14 bases lay outside the gene matches. The CDR3 loop is CASSVTFDRVGEQYF. Here the CDR3 DNA reads TGTGCCAGCAGCGTAACATTCGACAGGGTGGGAGAGCAGTACTTC.

This chain joins TRBV2 and TRBJ2-5; either TRBD1 or TRBD2 may fit D (5 bases each). The CDR3 has 14 amino acids. V dropped 11 bases and J dropped 1 base, with 17 bases sitting between them. Germline V gene sequence: CDR1 SNHLY, CDR2 FYNNEI. The CDR3 DNA follows: TGTGCCTACCGGGACCCTACGGCCCAAGAGACCCAGTACTTC. This encodes CAYRDPTAQETQYF.

The sample holds a few counts of this clonotype. Relative to the germline gene, one junction end is altered; a read error may explain this. This chain connects TRBV5-1 to TRBJ2-1; D not certain. Per the germline V gene, CDR1 is SGHRS and CDR2 is YFSETQ. The CDR3 has 13 residues. In DNA, the CDR3 is TGTGCCAGCAGCTTAGTGACTTACAATGAGCAGTTCTTC. Translated, it gives CASSLVTYNEQFF.

About this clonotype: A much larger clone is a single base away; this may be a read error. The gene calls are TRBV6-4 and TRBJ2-5, with D perhaps matching TRBD1 (5 bases). The CDR3 length is 14 residues. Germline V lookup: CDR1 MRHNA, CDR2 SNTAGT. Trimming took off 0 bases at V and 11 bases at J, with 16 bases between the two ends. In DNA, the CDR3 is TGTGCCAGCAGTGACTCGACAGATCACAATGAGCAGTACTTC. This gives the protein CASSDSTDHNEQYF.

The gene calls are TRBV4-1 and TRBJ2-3, with 7 bases that match TRBD2. The CDR3 consists of 17 residues. CDR1 MGHRA and CDR2 YSYEKL come from the germline V gene. J was trimmed by 1 base and V by 4 bases; bases with no gene match: 11. The CDR3 loop reads CASSRILEGRGTDTQYF. The CDR3, as DNA: TGCGCCAGCAGCCGGATTCTGGAAGGGAGGGGCACAGATACGCAGTATTTT.

This clonotype was counted a single time. V gene TRBV6-1 combines with J gene TRBJ2-1; D is uncertain. CDR3 size: 13 residues. V shed 7 bases and J shed 2 bases, with 9 bases lying between them. Germline CDR1 reads MNHNS; CDR2 reads SASEGT. The CDR3 DNA reads TGTGCCAGCACCGATAGCACCTACAATGAGCAGTTCTTC. As protein: CASTDSTYNEQFF.

The chain employs TRBV27 and TRBJ2-5; 9 positions match TRBD2. This CDR3 contains 15 residues. Germline V gives CDR1 MNHEY, CDR2 SMNVEV (reference sequence). Germline trimming cut 3 bases from V and 4 bases from J; bases unmatched to any gene: 6. In nucleotides, the CDR3 is TGTGCCAGCAGTTTGTGGGCGGGAGGGGGAGAGACCCAGTACTTC. It codes for CASSLWAGGGETQYF.

This clonotype turned up a few times. This chain uses TRBV10-3 with TRBJ2-1, with 8 bases aligning to TRBD1. The junction had 7 bases not matched to a gene; V was cut back by 2 bases and J by 7 bases. The length of the CDR3 is 15 residues. CDR1 and CDR2 (germline): ENHRY, SYGVKD. The CDR3: CAISEALTGGNEQFF. The CDR3 region has the DNA TGTGCCATCAGTGAGGCGCTAACAGGGGGAAATGAGCAGTTCTTC.

This clonotype is a singleton in its sample. The chain uses TRBV6-1 and TRBJ2-3; 7 positions match TRBD1. The V gene's germline CDR1 is MNHNS and CDR2 SASEGT. V lost 0 bases, J lost 4 bases, and 4 bases stayed unmatched. CDR3 length equals 15 residues. CDR3 amino acids: CASSEAMQGADTQYF. Written as DNA, the CDR3 is TGTGCCAGCAGTGAAGCGATGCAGGGGGCAGATACGCAGTATTTT.

The chain couples TRBV7-6 to TRBJ2-5; D is uncertain. Trimming pared 5 bases from V and 5 bases from J, leaving 15 bases between. Germline V CDR1 and CDR2: SGHVS, FNYEAQ. This CDR3 contains 14 residues. CDR3 amino acids: CASSPSSSLETQYF. In nucleotides, the CDR3 is TGTGCCAGCAGCCCCTCCTCCTCCCTGGAGACCCAGTACTTC. Supplemented by reference TRBV7-6 and TRBJ2-5, the full variable domain reads GAGVSQSPRYKVTKRGQDVALRCDPISGHVSLYWYRQALGQGPEFLTYFNYEAQQDKSGLPNDRFSAERPEGSISTLTIQRTEQRDSAMYRCASSPSSSLETQYFGPGTRLLVL.

This chain uses TRBV6-5 with TRBJ2-7; D is perhaps TRBD1 (7 bases). V was shortened by 5 bases and J by 2 bases, with 16 bases between the two germline ends. Per germline, CDR1 MNHEY and CDR2 SVGAGI. The CDR3 length is 15 residues. The CDR3 DNA is TGTGCCAGCAGTCCCGCGGGGACAGCGGCCTACGAGCAGTACTTC. It codes for CASSPAGTAAYEQYF.

This clonotype has more than one count but fewer than ten. The V and J genes are TRBV15 and TRBJ2-1; 8 positions agree with TRBD2. V trimming: 6 bases; J trimming: 7 bases; junction bases outside the gene matches: 17. CDR1 and CDR2 from the germline V gene are LNHNV and YYDKDF (reference sequence). CDR3 length: 17 amino acids. The DNA of the CDR3 is TGTGCCACCAGTCTCCGACTAGCGCCCGACGAATCAAATGAGCAGTTCTTC. Translation gives CATSLRLAPDESNEQFF. Complete variable domain (other parts from reference TRBV15 and TRBJ2-1): DAMVIQNPRYQVTQFGKPVTLSCSQTLNHNVMYWYQQKSSQAPKLLFHYYDKDFNNEADTPDNFQSRRPNTSFCFLDIRSPGLGDTAMYLCATSLRLAPDESNEQFFGPGTRLTVL.

In regard to this clonotype: The junction departs from the called germline gene at one end, perhaps through a read error. This chain links TRBV7-9 with TRBJ2-6; TRBD2 might be the D (5 bases). CDR3 length: 18 residues. The germline V gene has CDR1 SEHNR and CDR2 FQNEAQ (reference sequence). The CDR3 DNA follows: TGTGCCAGCAGCCGTGACGGTGGAGGTAGCTCTGGGACCAACGTCCTGACTTTC. Translated: CASSRDGGGSSGTNVLTF. Full variable domain (missing parts from reference TRBV7-9 and TRBJ2-6): DTGVSQNPRHKITKRGQNVTFRCDPISEHNRLYWYRQTLGQGPEFLTYFQNEAQLEKSRLLSDRFSAERPKGSFSTLEIQRTEQGDSAMYLCASSRDGGGSSGTNVLTFGAGSRLTVL.

This chain links TRBV7-8 with TRBJ1-2, with D unresolved. The CDR3 length is 17 residues. The germline CDR1 and CDR2 sequences are SGHVS and FQNEAQ. V gave up 0 bases and J gave up 4 bases, with 18 bases separating them. CDR3 protein: CASSLALSFRLGYGYTF. The CDR3 DNA reads TGTGCCAGCAGCTTAGCCCTCTCTTTCAGGCTGGGCTATGGCTACACCTTC.

The chain combines TRBV2 with TRBJ2-4, with 7 bases lining up with TRBD2. The better agreement between TRBJ2-7 and the DNA end casts doubt on the J call. In germline, CDR1 is SNHLY, CDR2 FYNNEI. The CDR3 has 12 residues. This chain's CDR3 is CASQGLTYEQYF. The CDR3 coding sequence is TGTGCCAGCCAGGGACTAACCTACGAGCAGTACTTC.

The V call is TRBV25-1, the J call TRBJ2-7; D gene unclear. The germline V gene encodes CDR1 MGHDK and CDR2 SYGVNS. This CDR3 contains 15 residues. Trimming cost V 3 bases and J 6 bases, with 18 bases left between them. CDR3 loop: CASSDTGHPTGEQYF. The CDR3 bases are TGTGCCAGCAGTGACACCGGGCACCCGACTGGCGAGCAGTACTTC.

V usage is TRBV28 and J usage is TRBJ2-4, with D hard to call. CDR1 and CDR2 from the germline V gene are MDHEN and SYDVKM. V was cut by 3 bases and J by 8 bases, with 5 bases left in between. The CDR3 is 11 amino acids. CDR3 nucleotide sequence: TGTGCCAGCAGTTTTAGACACATTCAGTACTTC. Amino acid sequence: CASSFRHIQYF.

The chain recombines TRBV29-1 with TRBJ2-1; TRBD2 matches at 8 bases. The CDR3 has 14 residues. CDR1 and CDR2 from the germline V gene are SQVTM and ANQGSEA. With V trimmed by 7 bases and J by 8 bases, 13 bases remained unmatched. CDR3 DNA sequence: TGCAGCGCCGCAACCGGGACTAGTAACTATGAGCAGTTCTTC. Its protein product is CSAATGTSNYEQFF.

This chain joins TRBV19 and TRBJ2-7; maybe TRBD2 (5 bases). The CDR3 runs to 14 residues. The V and J ends lost 9 bases and 0 bases respectively, with 15 bases between them. The germline CDR1 and CDR2 sequences are LNHDA and SQIVND (reference sequence). The CDR3 sequence: CASAGKRSSYEQYF. For the CDR3, the DNA is TGTGCCAGCGCCGGGAAAAGGAGCTCCTACGAGCAGTACTTC.

The chain carries TRBV29-1 and TRBJ2-3; 8 bases match TRBD2. The V gene end was trimmed by 4 bases and the J gene end by 4 bases; junction bases not matched to a gene: 10. The CDR3 length is 15 residues. Per the germline V gene, CDR1 is SQVTM and CDR2 is ANQGSEA. DNA of the CDR3: TGCAGCGTTGTCCGAGCGGGAGTGAGCGCAGATACGCAGTATTTT. Its translation is CSVVRAGVSADTQYF.

The chain couples TRBV7-9 to TRBJ2-6; D may be TRBD1 (6 bases). Per germline, CDR1 SEHNR and CDR2 FQNEAQ (reference sequence). This CDR3 spans 18 amino acids. Trimming stripped 6 bases from V and 4 bases from J, with 22 bases between. The CDR3 reads CASRSGFTGIGGANVLTF. Written as DNA, the CDR3 is TGTGCCAGCAGATCAGGGTTCACAGGGATTGGAGGGGCCAACGTCCTGACTTTC. The full variable domain, rest sourced from reference TRBV7-9 and TRBJ2-6, is DTGVSQNPRHKITKRGQNVTFRCDPISEHNRLYWYRQTLGQGPEFLTYFQNEAQLEKSRLLSDRFSAERPKGSFSTLEIQRTEQGDSAMYLCASRSGFTGIGGANVLTFGAGSRLTVL.